This T cell receptor (beta chain) was profiled in a study of shared clonotypes between healthy human individuals. Whole-study findings and limits: All-four-donor shared clonotypes had higher generation probabilities than non-shared clonotypes did. Memory subsets had estimated richness that was generally smaller than that of naive subsets. Represented diversity, genetic and exposure-history alike, was limited by few donors.

Positive CCR7 selection of CD45RO-negative cells yielded the naive CD8 cells, and terminally differentiated effector memory CD45RA+ cells were excluded. Comments on this clone: Its matching antigen is unknown.

Using approximately 200 ng DNA, 30,000 or so T cell genomes, the sorted-subset replicate PCRs were run. The data were produced by immunoSEQ multiplex PCR, yet TCRdb's version contains in-frame clones alone and is incomplete. The data contain around 1,900,000 clones, 93% of them singletons. The germline V gene encodes CDR1 SEHNR and CDR2 FQNEAQ (reference sequence). With V trimmed by 11 bases and J by 5 bases, 8 bases remained unmatched. The CDR3 consists of 12 residues. The rearrangement joins TRBV7-9 to TRBJ1-2; TRBD1 matches at 7 bases. Sequenced input: naive CD8+ T cells from PBMCs. The TCR originated in a man younger than 35 in good health. Some clones in this sample may be carry-over from other donors' samples. Here the CDR3 DNA reads TGTGCCGCCGACCAGGGGGGATATGGCTACACCTTC. Protein product: CAADQGGYGYTF.